Shown below are 25 T cell receptor beta chains from a single sample sequenced in a study of T cell repertoires in cytomegalovirus infection. No antigens are known for them. MiXCR was run by TCRdb on the reads, yielding one entry per CDR3 protein. The data hold tens of thousands of distinct CDR3 sequences, with under 20% observed a single time. Sample: CD8+ T cells from cultured PBMCs, taken from culture after CMV antigen stimulation. Receptors originate from a human donor in good health (CMV status not recorded). Some clones in this sample may be carry-over from other donors' samples.

The sample holds many counts of this clonotype. The rearrangement joins TRBV7-2 to TRBJ2-5; TRBD2 agrees at 12 bases. J gave up 7 bases and V 2 bases, and 17 bases lay outside the gene matches. There are 19 residues in the CDR3. Per the germline V gene, CDR1 is SGHTA and CDR2 is FQGNSA. The CDR3 DNA follows: TGTGCCAGCAGCTTAAAAGGGAGGACTAGCGGGGCACTCGGTGGGACCCAGTACTTC. This codes for CASSLKGRTSGALGGTQYF.

The chain links TRBV2 to TRBJ2-5; D not resolved. Trimming cost V 8 bases and J 3 bases, with 7 bases left between them. This CDR3 has 11 residues. From germline, CDR1 is SNHLY and CDR2 FYNNEI. The CDR3 coding sequence is TGTGCCAGCGGGAAAGAAGAGACCCAGTACTTC. Its protein is CASGKEETQYF.

The chain links TRBV27 to TRBJ2-7, with D hard to call. The CDR3 has 13 amino acids. Trimming shortened V by 1 base and J by 3 bases, and 7 bases separated the two germline ends. The V gene's germline CDR1 is MNHEY and CDR2 SMNVEV (reference sequence). In DNA, the CDR3 is TGTGCCAGCAGTTTATATCAAGACTACGAGCAGTACTTC. Translation: CASSLYQDYEQYF.

In this sample, this clonotype turned up many times. The chain has TRBV7-2 and TRBJ1-5; D may be TRBD1 (6 bases). This CDR3 spans 15 amino acids. The V gene's germline CDR1 is SGHTA and CDR2 FQGNSA. With 5 bases removed from V and 3 bases from J, the gap between germline ends came to 14 bases. CDR3 amino acids: CASSLRTDYNQPQHF. CDR3 bases: TGTGCCAGCAGCCTTCGGACAGATTACAATCAGCCCCAGCATTTT.

V is TRBV5-1 and J is TRBJ2-7, with D uncertain. The V and J ends lost 0 bases and 4 bases respectively, with 17 bases between them. The CDR3 spans 16 residues. Germline-derived CDR1 and CDR2 are SGHRS and YFSETQ. CDR3 DNA sequence: TGCGCCAGCAGCTTGGCGGGTCGCTCACCCGGGTACGAGCAGTACTTC. Translated: CASSLAGRSPGYEQYF.

This chain links TRBV6-1 with TRBJ1-2; maybe TRBD1 (6 bases). Germline V gene lookup returns CDR1 MNHNS and CDR2 SASEGT. V shed 0 bases and J shed 3 bases, with 14 bases lying between them. This CDR3 spans 16 amino acids. The CDR3, as DNA: TGTGCCAGCAGTGAAGCGGGGGGCCAAACGGACTATGGCTACACCTTC. Protein sequence: CASSEAGGQTDYGYTF.

This clonotype was counted between two and nine times. The chain joins TRBV2 to TRBJ2-7; D remains ambiguous. CDR3 length: 12 residues. V was trimmed by 3 bases and J by 3 bases, leaving 6 bases between them. Germline V gene lookup returns CDR1 SNHLY and CDR2 FYNNEI. DNA for the CDR3: TGTGCCAGCAGTGACGTACTCTACGAGCAGTACTTC. This gives the protein CASSDVLYEQYF.

J is TRBJ1-2 and V is TRBV6-5, with D tentatively TRBD1 (5 bases). The V gene's germline CDR1 is MNHEY and CDR2 SVGAGI. This CDR3 is 17 amino acids long. Trimming left V 4 bases short and J 2 bases short, with 20 bases between. The CDR3 protein is CASSSYLSVDSNYGYTF. CDR3 DNA: TGTGCCAGCAGTTCCTACTTATCCGTCGACAGCAACTATGGCTACACCTTC.

The chain recombines TRBV11-2 with TRBJ1-4, with a possible D match to TRBD1 (5 bases). There are 15 residues in the CDR3. CDR1 is SGHAT and CDR2 is FQNNGV in the germline V gene. Trimming left V 1 base short and J 6 bases short, with 12 bases between. For the CDR3, the DNA is TGTGCCAGCAGCTTAGTTGTACAGGAGGATGAAAAACTGTTTTTT. Protein product: CASSLVVQEDEKLFF. Together with reference TRBV11-2 and TRBJ1-4, the CDR3 gives the full variable domain: EAGVAQSPRYKIIEKRQSVAFWCNPISGHATLYWYQQILGQGPKLLIQFQNNGVVDDSQLPKDRFSAERLKGVDSTLKIQPAKLEDSAVYLCASSLVVQEDEKLFFGSGTQLSVL.

This clonotype was recorded a few times. The chain combines TRBV5-6 with TRBJ2-7; TRBD2 might be the D (6 bases). This CDR3 is built from 16 residues. V shed 4 bases and J shed 8 bases, with 25 bases lying between them. Germline-derived CDR1 and CDR2 are SGHDT and YYEEEE. The CDR3 coding sequence is TGTGCCAGCAGCCCCTCCTCGGGTCCGGGAGAATTTAAGCAGTACTTC. Protein product: CASSPSSGPGEFKQYF.

The V call is TRBV11-3, the J call TRBJ2-1, with D possibly TRBD1 on 8 matching bases. This CDR3 region has 16 residues. CDR1 SGHNT and CDR2 YENEEA come from the germline V gene. V was shortened by 5 bases and J by 4 bases, with 18 bases between the two germline ends. CDR3 nucleotides: TGTGCCAGCAGCGGGCAACAGGGGGGGGTTTACAATGAGCAGTTCTTC. Translating gives CASSGQQGGVYNEQFF.

This clonotype was counted between two and nine times. As DNA, the CDR3 is TGCAGTGCTAGCTACAGGGGAGCGAACACCGGGGAGCTGTTTTTT. Protein product: CSASYRGANTGELFF. The V call is TRBV20-1, the J call TRBJ2-2; 7 bases are a match to TRBD1. Trimming took 3 bases from V and 0 from J; bases not matched to a gene: 4. CDR1 is DFQATT, CDR2 SNEGSKA, per germline (reference sequence). The CDR3 is 15 residues long.

This clonotype was counted a few times. The genes are TRBV11-3 and TRBJ2-1; no firm D call. The germline V and J ends were trimmed by 0 bases and 0 bases, with 6 bases remaining between them. The CDR3 has 15 amino acids. Germline CDR1 and CDR2: SGHNT and YENEEA. The CDR3 protein is CASSLDPDSYNEQFF. CDR3 coding DNA: TGTGCCAGCAGCTTAGATCCAGACTCCTACAATGAGCAGTTCTTC.

This clonotype was seen repeatedly, ten times or more. The chain carries TRBV28 and TRBJ2-7; the D is unclear. The V gene's germline CDR1 is MDHEN and CDR2 SYDVKM. V gave up 2 bases and J gave up 2 bases, with 16 bases separating them. The CDR3 totals 16 residues. CDR3 in amino acids: CASSLKPSGTTYEQYF. Written as DNA, the CDR3 is TGTGCCAGCAGTTTAAAGCCTTCGGGCACCACCTACGAGCAGTACTTC.

This clonotype showed up just a few times. The rearrangement uses TRBV6-4 and TRBJ2-7; 11 bases are shared with TRBD2. V was clipped by 3 bases and J by 0 bases; unmatched bases: 1. This CDR3 spans 15 amino acids. CDR1 and CDR2 (germline): MRHNA, SNTAGT. CDR3 sequence reads: CASSETSGSSYEQYF. CDR3 sequence (DNA): TGTGCCAGCAGTGAAACTAGCGGGAGCTCCTACGAGCAGTACTTC.

The chain is built from TRBV12-3 or TRBV12-4 and TRBJ2-7; weak D call: TRBD1 (5 bases). The V end lost 4 bases, the J end lost 2 bases, and 6 bases lay between the germline ends. This CDR3 region has 12 residues. CDR3 DNA: TGTGCCAGCAGTTCAGGGACCTACGAGCAGTACTTC. It encodes CASSSGTYEQYF.

This clonotype was counted between two and nine times. The chain employs TRBV19 and TRBJ2-7, with D possibly being TRBD2 (6 bases). With 5 bases removed from V and 1 base from J, the gap between germline ends came to 21 bases. Germline CDR1 reads LNHDA; CDR2 reads SQIVND (reference sequence). The CDR3 is 17 residues long. This CDR3 reads CASSGRRDPFPSYEQYF. The CDR3 region has the DNA TGTGCCAGTAGTGGCCGGCGGGACCCGTTCCCGTCCTACGAGCAGTACTTC. The entire variable domain, with the rest obtained from reference TRBV19 and TRBJ2-7, is as follows: DGGITQSPKYLFRKEGQNVTLSCEQNLNHDAMYWYRQDPGQGLRLIYYSQIVNDFQKGDIAEGYSVSREKKESFPLTVTSAQKNPTAFYLCASSGRRDPFPSYEQYFGPGTRLTVT.

The chain is built from TRBV28 and TRBJ2-2; D unclear. CDR1 MDHEN and CDR2 SYDVKM come from the germline V gene. The CDR3 covers 13 residues. The V end lost 3 bases, the J end lost 5 bases, and 7 bases lay between the germline ends. This chain's CDR3 is CASSFRRTGELFF. Written as DNA, the CDR3 is TGTGCCAGCAGTTTCCGTAGGACCGGGGAGCTGTTTTTT. Together with reference TRBV28 and TRBJ2-2, the CDR3 gives the full variable domain: DVKVTQSSRYLVKRTGEKVFLECVQDMDHENMFWYRQDPGLGLRLIYFSYDVKMKEKGDIPEGYSVSREKKERFSLILESASTNQTSMYLCASSFRRTGELFFGEGSRLTVL.

This sequence joins TRBV6-5 and TRBJ1-5; no definite D call. Trimming took off 0 bases at V and 0 bases at J, with 6 bases between the two ends. Germline loops: CDR1 MNHEY, CDR2 SVGAGI. The CDR3 runs 15 residues. DNA of the CDR3: TGTGCCAGCAGTTACTCCCACGATAGCAATCAGCCCCAGCATTTT. It is translated as CASSYSHDSNQPQHF.

With respect to this clonotype: The germline gene is not matched at one end of the junction; a read error may be the cause. The chain is built from TRBV7-6 and TRBJ2-2, with D unclear. Per germline, CDR1 SGHVS and CDR2 FNYEAQ. This CDR3 has 16 residues. CDR3 nucleotides: TGTGCCAGCAGCCCCAGCGTGGATAGGAGCACCTGGGAGCTGTTTTTT. Translation gives CASSPSVDRSTWELFF.

On this clonotype: A much more abundant neighbour one base away suggests this may be a read error. This chain uses TRBV11-3 with TRBJ2-3; maybe TRBD2 (6 bases). The CDR3 contains 15 residues. The V and J ends lost 1 base and 2 bases respectively, with 10 bases between them. Looked up from germline, CDR1 is SGHNT and CDR2 is YENEEA. Written as DNA, the CDR3 is TGTGCCAGCAGCTTAGGTAGCGGCGCCACAGATACGCAGTATTTT. Translating it yields CASSLGSGATDTQYF.

The chain is built from TRBV27 and TRBJ1-2; no clear D gene. Germline loops: CDR1 MNHEY, CDR2 SMNVEV (reference sequence). V shed 8 bases and J shed 6 bases, with 13 bases lying between them. There are 12 residues in the CDR3. The CDR3 DNA follows: TGTGCCAGCTTCGCAAGGGCTCATGGCTACACCTTC. Its translation: CASFARAHGYTF.

About this clonotype itself: A read error may produce the germline difference seen at one junction end. The V gene is TRBV9, the J gene TRBJ2-1; TRBD1 agrees at 7 bases. CDR1 is SGDLS, CDR2 YYNGEE, per germline. CDR3 length: 17 amino acids. The CDR3 loop reads CASSNPRLGGEYNVQFF. Written as DNA, the CDR3 is TGTGCCAGCAGCAACCCCCGGCTAGGGGGCGAGTACAATGTGCAGTTCTTC.

This clonotype was seen repeatedly, ten times or more. CDR3 bases: TGTGCCAGCAGTTTATCGGGCCTCGCACAGCCCCAGCATTTT. Its protein is CASSLSGLAQPQHF. The chain uses TRBV27 and TRBJ1-5; D not resolved. Per the germline V gene, CDR1 is MNHEY and CDR2 is SMNVEV (reference sequence). The CDR3 extends over 14 amino acids. The V end was cut by 0 bases, the J end by 7 bases, with 10 bases between.

This clonotype was recorded at least ten times. The rearrangement uses TRBV7-2 and TRBJ2-5; D unresolved. CDR1 is SGHTA and CDR2 is FQGNSA in the germline V gene. The V and J ends lost 1 base and 2 bases respectively, with 5 bases between them. This CDR3 region has 13 residues. CDR3 in DNA: TGTGCCAGCAGCTTAGTGGCTCAAGAGACCCAGTACTTC. Protein: CASSLVAQETQYF.